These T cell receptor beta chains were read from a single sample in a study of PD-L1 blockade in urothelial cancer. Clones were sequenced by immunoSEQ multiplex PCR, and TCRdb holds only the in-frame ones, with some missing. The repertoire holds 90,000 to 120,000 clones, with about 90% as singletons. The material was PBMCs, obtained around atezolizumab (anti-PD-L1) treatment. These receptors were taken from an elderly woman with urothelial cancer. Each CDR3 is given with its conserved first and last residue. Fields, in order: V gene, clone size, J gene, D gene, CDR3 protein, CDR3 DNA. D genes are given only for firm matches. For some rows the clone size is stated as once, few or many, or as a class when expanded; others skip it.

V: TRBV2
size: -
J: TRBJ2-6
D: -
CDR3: CASSPARKNESGANVLTF
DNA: TGTGCCAGCAGTCCCGCTCGTAAAAACGAGTCTGGGGCCAACGTCCTGACTTTC

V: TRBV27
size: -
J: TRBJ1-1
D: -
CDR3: CASSLSIRGRTEAFF
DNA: TGTGCCAGCAGTTTATCGATAAGAGGGCGCACTGAAGCTTTCTTT

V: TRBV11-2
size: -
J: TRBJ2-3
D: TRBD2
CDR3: CASSLGLAGVDTQYF
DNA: TGTGCCAGCAGCTTAGGGCTAGCGGGCGTCGATACGCAGTATTTT

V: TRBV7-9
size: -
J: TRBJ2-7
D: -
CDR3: CASSSPWKGVGEQYF
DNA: TGTGCCAGCAGCTCGCCCTGGAAAGGGGTCGGGGAGCAGTACTTC

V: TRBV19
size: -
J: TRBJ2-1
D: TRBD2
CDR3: CASSMTSTSGRAHEQFF
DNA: TGTGCCAGTAGTATGACGTCGACTAGCGGGAGGGCCCATGAGCAGTTCTTC

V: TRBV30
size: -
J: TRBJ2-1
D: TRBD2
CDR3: CAWSISGRYGEQFF
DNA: TGTGCCTGGAGTATCAGCGGGAGATATGGTGAGCAGTTCTTC

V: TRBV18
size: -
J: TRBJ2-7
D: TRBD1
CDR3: CASSHEGTGATEQYF
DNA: TGTGCCAGCTCGCACGAGGGGACAGGGGCCACCGAGCAGTACTTC

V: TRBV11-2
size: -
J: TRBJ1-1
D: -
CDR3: CATTGLNTEAFF
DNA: TGTGCCACGACAGGCTTGAACACTGAAGCTTTCTTT

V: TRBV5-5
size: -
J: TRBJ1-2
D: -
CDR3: CASSRTGPPRDNYGYTF
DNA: TGTGCCAGCAGTAGAACAGGGCCACCCCGGGATAACTATGGCTACACCTTC

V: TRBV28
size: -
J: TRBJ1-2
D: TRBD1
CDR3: CASSPGTAKYGYTF
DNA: TGTGCCAGCAGCCCGGGGACAGCCAAGTATGGCTACACCTTC

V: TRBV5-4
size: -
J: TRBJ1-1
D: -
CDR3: CASSLEPTNTEAFF
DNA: TGTGCCAGCAGCTTGGAGCCTACGAACACTGAAGCTTTCTTT

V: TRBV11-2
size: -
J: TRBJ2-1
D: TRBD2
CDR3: CASSLWTSGIYNEQFF
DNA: TGTGCCAGCAGCTTATGGACTAGCGGAATCTACAATGAGCAGTTCTTC

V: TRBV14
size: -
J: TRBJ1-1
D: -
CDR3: CASSQFITRVGHTEAFF
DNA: TGTGCCAGCAGCCAATTTATCACCAGGGTCGGACACACTGAAGCTTTCTTT

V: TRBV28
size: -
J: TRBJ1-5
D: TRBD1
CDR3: CASSPQGAPNQPQHF
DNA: TGTGCCAGCAGCCCCCAGGGGGCACCCAATCAGCCCCAGCATTTT

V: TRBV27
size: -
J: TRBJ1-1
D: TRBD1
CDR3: CASRTQSGQVGGAFF
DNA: TGTGCCAGCAGAACGCAGTCGGGACAGGTCGGAGGAGCTTTCTTT

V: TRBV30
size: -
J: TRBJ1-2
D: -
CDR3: CAWSPKTDGYTF
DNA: TGTGCCTGGAGTCCCAAGACTGATGGCTACACCTTC

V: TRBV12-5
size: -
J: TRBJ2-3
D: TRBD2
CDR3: CASGSAAGSNTDTQYF
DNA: TGTGCTAGTGGTTCCGCAGCGGGGTCCAACACAGATACGCAGTATTTT

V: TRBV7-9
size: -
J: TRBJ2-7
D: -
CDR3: CASSSVSSEQYF
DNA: TGTGCCAGCAGTTCCGTTTCTAGCGAGCAGTACTTC

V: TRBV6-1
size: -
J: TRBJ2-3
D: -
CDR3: CASSQYSRYTQYF
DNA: TGTGCCAGCAGTCAATACAGTAGGTATACGCAGTATTTT

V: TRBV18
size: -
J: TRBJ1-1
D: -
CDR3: CASSPPGGTNTEAFF
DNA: TGTGCCAGCTCACCCCCCGGAGGGACGAACACTGAAGCTTTCTTT

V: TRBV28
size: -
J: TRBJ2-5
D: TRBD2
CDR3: CASRGSGSRQETQYF
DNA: TGTGCCAGCAGGGGTAGCGGGAGTCGACAAGAGACCCAGTACTTC

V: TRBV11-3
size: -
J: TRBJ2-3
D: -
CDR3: CASSLGGEDTQYF
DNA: TGTGCCAGCAGCTTAGGGGGGGAAGATACGCAGTATTTT

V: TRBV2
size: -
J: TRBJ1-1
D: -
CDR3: CASGGAMNTEAFF
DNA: TGTGCCAGTGGCGGCGCTATGAACACTGAAGCTTTCTTT

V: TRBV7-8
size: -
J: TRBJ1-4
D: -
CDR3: CASSLRTGGGIDEKLFF
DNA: TGTGCCAGCAGCTTAAGGACGGGGGGTGGGATTGATGAAAAACTGTTTTTT

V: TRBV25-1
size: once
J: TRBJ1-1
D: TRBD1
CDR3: CASSSGGLTEAFF
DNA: TGTGCCAGCAGTTCAGGGGGGCTCACTGAAGCTTTCTTT

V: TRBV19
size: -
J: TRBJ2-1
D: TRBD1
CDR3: CASRILHTGGSYNEQFF
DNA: TGTGCCAGTAGAATATTACACACAGGGGGGTCCTACAATGAGCAGTTCTTC

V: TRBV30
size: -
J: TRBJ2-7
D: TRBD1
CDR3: CAYWTGPYEQYF
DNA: TGTGCCTACTGGACAGGGCCCTACGAGCAGTACTTC

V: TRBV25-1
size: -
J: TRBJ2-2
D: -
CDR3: CASTRTANTGELFF
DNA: TGTGCCAGCACCAGGACAGCGAACACCGGGGAGCTGTTTTTT

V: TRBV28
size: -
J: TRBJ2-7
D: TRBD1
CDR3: CASSPPGQPTGGQYF
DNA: TGTGCCAGCTCCCCGCCGGGACAGCCTACCGGAGGGCAGTACTTC

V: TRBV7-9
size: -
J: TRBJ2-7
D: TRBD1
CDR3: CASSATGSSSYEQYF
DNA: TGTGCCAGCAGCGCGACAGGGTCAAGCTCCTACGAGCAGTACTTC

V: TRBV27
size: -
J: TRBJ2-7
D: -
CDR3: CASSLERFAYEQYF
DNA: TGTGCCAGCAGTTTAGAACGGTTCGCCTACGAGCAGTACTTC

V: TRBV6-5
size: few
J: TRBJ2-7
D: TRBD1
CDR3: CASRRTGAYEQYF
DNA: TGTGCCAGCAGACGGACAGGGGCCTACGAGCAGTACTTC

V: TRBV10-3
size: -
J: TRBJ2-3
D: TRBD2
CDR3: CAIAGGPDTQYF
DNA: TGTGCCATCGCGGGAGGGCCGGATACGCAGTATTTT

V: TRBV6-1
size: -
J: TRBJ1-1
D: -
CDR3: CASSIQGNTEAFF
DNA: TGTGCCAGCAGCATCCAGGGGAACACTGAAGCTTTCTTT

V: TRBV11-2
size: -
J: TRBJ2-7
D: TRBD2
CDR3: CASSHPGTSGYEQYF
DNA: TGTGCCAGCAGCCACCCCGGGACTAGCGGCTACGAGCAGTACTTC

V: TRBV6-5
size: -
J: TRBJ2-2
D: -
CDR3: CASSYSPGSGGELFF
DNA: TGTGCCAGCAGTTATTCACCAGGGTCGGGCGGGGAGCTGTTTTTT

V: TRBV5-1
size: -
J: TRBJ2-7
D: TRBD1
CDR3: CASSLEGTGGREQYF
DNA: TGCGCCAGCAGCTTGGAGGGGACAGGGGGCCGCGAGCAGTACTTC

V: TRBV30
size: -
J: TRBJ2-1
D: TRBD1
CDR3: CAWSAGTGKTDEQFF
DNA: TGTGCCTGGAGTGCGGGGACAGGGAAAACAGATGAGCAGTTCTTC

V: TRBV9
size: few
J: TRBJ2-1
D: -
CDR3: CASSVAGDPYNEQFF
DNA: TGTGCCAGCAGCGTAGCGGGAGACCCCTACAATGAGCAGTTCTTC

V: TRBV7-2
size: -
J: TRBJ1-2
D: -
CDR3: CASSLDSYGYTF
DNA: TGTGCCAGCAGCCTGGACAGCTATGGCTACACCTTC

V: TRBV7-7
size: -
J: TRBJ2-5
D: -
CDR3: CASSRLGTRQETQYF
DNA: TGTGCCAGCAGCCGACTGGGGACTCGACAAGAGACCCAGTACTTC

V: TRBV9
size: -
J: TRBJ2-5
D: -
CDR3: CASSSRGETQYF
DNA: TGTGCCAGCAGCTCCCGGGGGGAGACCCAGTACTTC

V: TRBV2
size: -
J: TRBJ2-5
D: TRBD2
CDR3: CASRGLARETQYF
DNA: TGTGCCAGCAGGGGACTAGCTCGGGAGACCCAGTACTTC

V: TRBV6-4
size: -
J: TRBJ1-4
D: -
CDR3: CASSDSKTVEKLFF
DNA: TGTGCCAGCAGTGACTCGAAGACAGTGGAAAAACTGTTTTTT

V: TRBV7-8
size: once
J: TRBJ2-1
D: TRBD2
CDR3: CASSRASGSYNEQFF
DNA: TGTGCCAGCAGCCGTGCTAGCGGCTCCTACAATGAGCAGTTCTTC

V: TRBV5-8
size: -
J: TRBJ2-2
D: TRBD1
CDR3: CASSLVFWQGATGELFF
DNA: TGTGCCAGCAGCTTGGTCTTTTGGCAGGGGGCCACCGGGGAGCTGTTTTTT

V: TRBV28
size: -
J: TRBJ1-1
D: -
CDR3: CASTSTGTEAFF
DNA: TGTGCCAGCACTTCCACGGGCACTGAAGCTTTCTTT

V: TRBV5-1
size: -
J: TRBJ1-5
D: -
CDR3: CASSPGGARSLHQPQHF
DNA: TGCGCCAGCAGCCCTGGAGGGGCAAGGAGCCTCCATCAGCCCCAGCATTTT

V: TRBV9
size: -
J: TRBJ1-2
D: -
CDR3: CASSLGQNNYGYTF
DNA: TGTGCCAGCAGCCTTGGACAGAATAACTATGGCTACACCTTC

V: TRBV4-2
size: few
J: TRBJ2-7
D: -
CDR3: CASSQPKGLAYEQYF
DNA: TGTGCCAGCAGCCAACCTAAGGGGCTGGCCTACGAGCAGTACTTC

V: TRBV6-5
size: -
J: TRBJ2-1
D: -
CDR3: CASSRTENEQFF
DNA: TGTGCCAGCAGTCGGACTGAGAATGAGCAGTTCTTC

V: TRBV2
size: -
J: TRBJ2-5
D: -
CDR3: CASSSVGETQYF
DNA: TGTGCCAGCAGTTCGGTCGGGGAGACCCAGTACTTC

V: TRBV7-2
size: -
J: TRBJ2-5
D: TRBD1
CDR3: CASSLGVRQGSTQYF
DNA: TGTGCCAGCAGCTTAGGTGTTCGACAGGGGTCGACCCAGTACTTC